This T cell receptor (beta chain) comes out of a study of naive and memory T cell subsets. General study results and limits: Diversity fell and Gini index rose from naive through CM, EM, EMRA. Naive repertoires, especially CD8, held a few larger clonotypes, possibly memory cells re-expressing CD45RA.

For this clonotype: Its antigen is not known.

Two oligonucleotides, mixed equimolar, formed the beta constant-region primer covering TRBC1 and TRBC2. Four rounds of PCR amplified the ligated cDNA using nested alpha and beta constant-region primers plus SP2. TCRdb independently ran MiXCR on the UMI-ligation and nested PCR reads; one entry per CDR3 protein. The data contain fewer than 150,000 distinct CDR3 sequences, approximately 20% of them seen just once; the ten biggest clones take up 0.5% to 0.75%. Germline V gene lookup returns CDR1 MNHEY and CDR2 SVGAGI. The CDR3 totals 17 residues. The J segment lost 9 bases and the V segment lost 2 bases, leaving 10 bases of the junction unmatched.

The sequenced sample consisted of naive CD8+ T cells from blood. The chain links TRBV6-5 to TRBJ2-2; 12 bases are shared with TRBD1. The sequence derives from a human donor in good health. Here the CDR3 DNA reads TGTGCCAGCAGTTACGAAACTCCGGGACAGGGGGCCCGGGAGCTGTTTTTT. Encoded protein: CASSYETPGQGARELFF.